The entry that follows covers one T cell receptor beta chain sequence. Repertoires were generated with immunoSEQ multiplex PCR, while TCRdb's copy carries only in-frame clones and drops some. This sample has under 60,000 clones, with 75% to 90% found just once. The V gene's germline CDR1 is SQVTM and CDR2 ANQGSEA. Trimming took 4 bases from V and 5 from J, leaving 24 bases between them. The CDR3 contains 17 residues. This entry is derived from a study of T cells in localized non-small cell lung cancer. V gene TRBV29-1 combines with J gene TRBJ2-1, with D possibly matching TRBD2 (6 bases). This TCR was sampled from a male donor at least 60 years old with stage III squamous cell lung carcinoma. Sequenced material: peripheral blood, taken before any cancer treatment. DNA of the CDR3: TGCAGCGTTGGTGGGGGTTCTGGACTAATCGATAACAATGAGCAGTTCTTC. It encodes CSVGGGSGLIDNNEQFF.